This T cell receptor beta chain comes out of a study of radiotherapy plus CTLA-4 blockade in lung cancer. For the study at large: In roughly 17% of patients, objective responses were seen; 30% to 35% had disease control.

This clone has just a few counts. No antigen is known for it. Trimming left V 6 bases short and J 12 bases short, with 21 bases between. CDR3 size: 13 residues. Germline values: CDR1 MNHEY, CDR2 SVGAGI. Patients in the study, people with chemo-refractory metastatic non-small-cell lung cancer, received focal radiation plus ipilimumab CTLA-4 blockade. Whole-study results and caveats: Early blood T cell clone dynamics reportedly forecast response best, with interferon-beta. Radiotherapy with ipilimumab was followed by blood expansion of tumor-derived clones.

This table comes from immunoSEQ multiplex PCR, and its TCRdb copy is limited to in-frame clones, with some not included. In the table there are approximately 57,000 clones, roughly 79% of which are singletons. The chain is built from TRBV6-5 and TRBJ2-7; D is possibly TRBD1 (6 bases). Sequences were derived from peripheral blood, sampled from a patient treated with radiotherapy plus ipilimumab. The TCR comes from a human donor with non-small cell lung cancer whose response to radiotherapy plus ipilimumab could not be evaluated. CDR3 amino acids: CASSLESTGTPYF. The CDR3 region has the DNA TGTGCCAGCAGCCTTGAGAGTACCGGGACACCGTACTTC.